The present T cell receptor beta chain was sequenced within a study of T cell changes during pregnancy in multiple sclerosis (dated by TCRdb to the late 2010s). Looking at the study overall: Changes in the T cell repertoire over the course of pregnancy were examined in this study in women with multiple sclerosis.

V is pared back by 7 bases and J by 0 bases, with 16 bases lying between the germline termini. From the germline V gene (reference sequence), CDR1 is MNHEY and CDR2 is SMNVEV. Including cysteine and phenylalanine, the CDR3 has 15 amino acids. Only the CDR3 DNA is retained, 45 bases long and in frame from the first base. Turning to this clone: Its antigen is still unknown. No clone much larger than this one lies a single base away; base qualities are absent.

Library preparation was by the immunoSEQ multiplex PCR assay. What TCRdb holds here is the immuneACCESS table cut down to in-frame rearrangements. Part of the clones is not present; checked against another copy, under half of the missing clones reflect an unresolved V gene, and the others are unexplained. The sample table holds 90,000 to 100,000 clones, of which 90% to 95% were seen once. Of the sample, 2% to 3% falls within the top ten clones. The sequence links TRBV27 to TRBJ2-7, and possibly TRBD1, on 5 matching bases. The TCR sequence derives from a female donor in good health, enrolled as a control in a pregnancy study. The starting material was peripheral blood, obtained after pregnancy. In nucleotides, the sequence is TGTGCCAGCATCCAGGACACCTATCACTCCTACGAGCAGTACTTC. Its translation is CASIQDTYHSYEQYF.